This TCR beta chain was found in a study of response to subunit inactivated influenza vaccine. This clonotype was picked up a small number of times. Its target is unknown. TCRdb called the RT-PCR reads again in MiXCR, with one record for every CDR3 protein. This repertoire shows around 570,000 distinct CDR3 sequences, about 8% found once; its top ten account for approximately 13%. The CDR3 runs to 14 residues. V shed 0 bases and J shed 7 bases, with 10 bases lying between them. Germline lookup yields CDR1 LGHNA and CDR2 YSLEER. Study-level findings and limits: Each seasonal influenza vaccination recruits few new T cells, the authors suggested.

Specimen: PBMCs from blood, collected 23 to 25 months after vaccination. The receptor was derived from a man aged 50 to 69 who received an inactivated influenza vaccine. The chain combines TRBV4-3 with TRBJ1-5, with D uncertain. The DNA for the CDR3 is TGCGCCAGCAGCCAAGAATGGAGGGAACAGCCCCAGCATTTT. Translating it yields CASSQEWREQPQHF.